The clone carrying this TCR beta chain was counted between two and nine times. This sample was taken from a study of blood T cell repertoires in COVID-19. Sequencing used immunoSEQ multiplex PCR; TCRdb keeps in-frame clones, though not all of them. The sample contains hundreds of thousands of clones, around 84% of which appear only once. The V and J ends lost 6 bases and 3 bases respectively, with 14 bases between them. CDR1 is LNHNV, CDR2 YYDKDF, per germline (reference sequence). This CDR3 contains 14 residues. Sequences were obtained from PBMCs or T cells enriched from blood (not recorded which). The rearrangement links TRBV15 to TRBJ2-5, with D perhaps TRBD1 (5 bases). The receptor's source is a man aged 25 to 40 who had recovered from COVID-19. CDR3 residues: CATRPGMGKETQYF. CDR3 nucleotides: TGTGCCACCAGACCAGGGATGGGGAAAGAGACCCAGTACTTC. Based on the CDR3 plus reference TRBV15 and TRBJ2-5, the full variable domain is DAMVIQNPRYQVTQFGKPVTLSCSQTLNHNVMYWYQQKSSQAPKLLFHYYDKDFNNEADTPDNFQSRRPNTSFCFLDIRSPGLGDTAMYLCATRPGMGKETQYFGPGTRLLVL.